The rows below give T cell receptor beta chains drawn from one sample of a study of beta chain features in type 1 diabetes. Data came from immunoSEQ multiplex PCR; TCRdb stores just in-frame clones and leaves some out. The data hold under 350,000 clones, with roughly an eighth observed a single time. The sequenced sample was naive CD4+ T cells from blood. The receptor source for this set is a man aged 30-40 years with type 1 diabetes. Both conserved end residues are trimmed from each CDR3.

V gene	J gene	CDR3 protein
TRBV6-5	TRBJ2-1	ASSYSGTGVYEQF
TRBV6-5	TRBJ2-5	ASSTQTGGRETQY
TRBV7-2	TRBJ2-3	ASSRTADTQY
TRBV11-2	TRBJ1-1	ASSLVNRGAEAF
TRBV28	TRBJ2-1	ASSLGIAESNEQF
TRBV5-1	TRBJ1-5	ASSPTGLTDQPQH
TRBV4-1	TRBJ1-2	ASSQAAGNYGYT
TRBV7-9	TRBJ1-1	ASSFRRQGAGTEAF
TRBV4-2	TRBJ2-3	ASSQETSGSPDTQY
TRBV28	TRBJ1-5	ASSRATGGNQPQH
TRBV7-9	TRBJ2-7	ASSLVGEQY
TRBV28	TRBJ1-2	ASSSPTVRQEN
TRBV25-1	TRBJ2-5	ASSELPSGQETQY
TRBV5-4	TRBJ2-7	ASSLGQDSYEQY
TRBV6-6	TRBJ1-2	ASSYRTGDGYT
TRBV7-2	TRBJ2-1	ASSHPSGRGNEQF
TRBV5-1	TRBJ2-1	ASSLAVSGSNEQF
TRBV10-3	TRBJ1-1	AISESGAGSGTEAF
TRBV5-1	TRBJ2-3	ASSVTGASTDTQY
TRBV11-2	TRBJ2-1	ASSLKASGRRDEQF
TRBV5-1	TRBJ1-1	ASSLAGQGAEAF
TRBV28	TRBJ2-1	ASTQGAYNEQF
TRBV29-1	TRBJ2-3	SVTGGDTQY
TRBV2	TRBJ1-1	ASRNEAGAF